What follows are 26 T cell receptor beta chains derived from one specimen sequenced in a study of T cells in Graves' hyperthyroidism and ophthalmopathy. TCR beta CDR3 region amplification was performed from RNA transcripts. Initially, a first-round RT-PCR of the TCR CDR3 employed the HTBI primer set. Using its own MiXCR run on the multiplex PCR reads, TCRdb lists one record per CDR3 protein. The sample has around 300,000 distinct CDR3 sequences, approximately 15% seen once. Sequencing was carried out using blood. These receptors were obtained from a woman aged 25 to 39 with Graves' hyperthyroidism.

There are a few counts of this clonotype. The rearrangement links TRBV27 to TRBJ2-7; TRBD1 matches 8 bases. Germline V gene lookup returns CDR1 MNHEY and CDR2 SMNVEV (reference sequence). V was clipped by 5 bases and J by 6 bases; unmatched bases: 9. The CDR3 totals 14 residues. The CDR3 loop is CASSPGTGRSEQYF. Written as DNA, the CDR3 is TGTGCCAGCAGTCCCGGGACAGGTCGGTCCGAGCAGTACTTC.

This clonotype was observed many times. V and J are TRBV12-3 or TRBV12-4 and TRBJ2-1; perhaps TRBD1 as D (5 bases). With 1 base removed from V and 7 bases from J, the gap between germline ends came to 11 bases. This CDR3 is 14 amino acids long. CDR3 loop: CASSLEGWGNEQFF. The CDR3 DNA follows: TGTGCCAGCAGTTTAGAGGGGTGGGGTAATGAGCAGTTCTTC.

The chain joins TRBV5-1 to TRBJ1-1; no clear D gene. The CDR3 is 14 amino acids. Germline CDR1 SGHRS, CDR2 YFSETQ. With 7 bases removed from V and 2 bases from J, the gap between germline ends came to 15 bases. The CDR3 DNA sequence: TGCGCCAGCCGAATGGGCCAGAAAAACACTGAAGCTTTCTTT. Its protein is CASRMGQKNTEAFF.

The chain joins TRBV12-3 or TRBV12-4 to TRBJ1-2, with D perhaps TRBD1 (6 bases). The CDR3 has 15 residues. Trimming removed 3 bases from V and 1 base from J, with 12 bases in between. The CDR3 DNA sequence: TGTGCCAGCAGTTTCTCAGGGGTCCGTAACTATGGCTACACCTTC. Amino acids: CASSFSGVRNYGYTF.

This clonotype occurred a few times. The chain carries TRBV4-2 and TRBJ2-5; 8 bases align to TRBD2. The V gene end was trimmed by 0 bases and the J gene end by 5 bases; junction bases not matched to a gene: 11. Germline V gene sequence: CDR1 LGHNA, CDR2 YNFKEQ. CDR3 length: 17 residues. CDR3 sequence (DNA): TGTGCCAGCAGCCAAGATCGTCCCGGGAGGGCCGGGGAGACCCAGTACTTC. It translates to CASSQDRPGRAGETQYF.

The chain combines TRBV5-8 with TRBJ2-2, with 12 bases identical to TRBD2. Germline lookup yields CDR1 SGHTS and CDR2 YDEGEE. The ends lost 2 bases at V and 5 bases at J; junction bases unmatched: 4. The CDR3 totals 16 residues. The CDR3 protein is CASSLGLAGITGELFF. The CDR3 DNA follows: TGTGCCAGCAGCTTAGGACTAGCGGGAATTACCGGGGAGCTGTTTTTT.

This clonotype came up many times. The chain links TRBV2 to TRBJ2-7; the D is unclear. V was shortened by 3 bases and J by 7 bases, with 13 bases between the two germline ends. CDR3 length: 13 amino acids. CDR1 and CDR2 (germline): SNHLY, FYNNEI. CDR3 DNA sequence: TGTGCCAGCAGTGATGGTTGGGAATATGAGCAGTACTTC. It codes for CASSDGWEYEQYF.

This clonotype was seen ten or more times. The V gene is TRBV28, the J gene TRBJ2-5; possibly TRBD1 for D (5 bases). The length of the CDR3 is 16 residues. Trimming removed 3 bases from V and 7 bases from J, with 21 bases in between. Germline CDR1 is MDHEN and CDR2 is SYDVKM. The CDR3 coding sequence is TGTGCCAGCAGTTTCGTTCGAGACAGCTGGAAAGGGACCCAGTACTTC. Its protein product is CASSFVRDSWKGTQYF.

The table lists this clonotype with many counts. The chain carries TRBV10-3 and TRBJ2-5; D is ambiguous. Germline V gene lookup returns CDR1 ENHRY and CDR2 SYGVKD. Trimming pared 0 bases from V and 5 bases from J, leaving 13 bases between. The CDR3 totals 15 residues. DNA of the CDR3: TGTGCCATCAGTGAGTCGTCCGGGTACCGGGAGACCCAGTACTTC. Its translation is CAISESSGYRETQYF.

This clonotype was detected many times. The rearrangement uses TRBV20-1 and TRBJ1-1; D may be TRBD1 (5 bases). CDR3 size: 15 residues. Germline-derived CDR1 and CDR2 are DFQATT and SNEGSKA (reference sequence). V dropped 6 bases and J dropped 0 bases, with 17 bases sitting between them. CDR3 in DNA: TGCAGTGCGTTAAACGGGGGTTCGGTGAACACTGAAGCTTTCTTT. This translates into CSALNGGSVNTEAFF.

This clonotype was found many times. The rearrangement joins TRBV28 to TRBJ2-5; a possible D gene is TRBD2 (5 bases). Trimming stripped 6 bases from V and 1 base from J, with 15 bases between. CDR1 is MDHEN, CDR2 SYDVKM, per germline. This CDR3 is 15 amino acids long. The CDR3, as DNA: TGTGCCAGCAGAAGGCTGGCGGGCGGCCAAGAGACCCAGTACTTC. This translates into CASRRLAGGQETQYF.

This clonotype was observed a few times. V is TRBV20-1 and J is TRBJ2-1; D unresolved. V was clipped by 3 bases and J by 8 bases, with 8 bases between them. In germline, CDR1 is DFQATT, CDR2 SNEGSKA (reference sequence). This CDR3 spans 11 amino acids. CDR3 sequence reads: CSASFPDEQFF. DNA of the CDR3: TGCAGTGCTAGTTTTCCCGATGAGCAGTTCTTC.

This clonotype was counted ten times or more. This sequence joins TRBV25-1 and TRBJ1-2; D might be TRBD1 (5 bases). This CDR3 contains 15 residues. Trimming took off 4 bases at V and 4 bases at J, with 16 bases between the two ends. Germline CDR1 reads MGHDK; CDR2 reads SYGVNS. The chain's CDR3 is CASSGGTADPYGYTF. The CDR3 DNA follows: TGTGCCAGCAGTGGGGGGACGGCAGACCCCTATGGCTACACCTTC.

This sequence joins TRBV10-3 and TRBJ2-7, with D perhaps TRBD1 or TRBD2 (5 bases each). Germline lookup yields CDR1 ENHRY and CDR2 SYGVKD. V was trimmed by 0 bases and J by 6 bases, leaving 15 bases between them. The CDR3 is 15 residues long. The CDR3 DNA reads as TGTGCCATCAGTGAGTCGGCCGGGACCTTCGCCGAGCAGTACTTC. Translated: CAISESAGTFAEQYF.

This clonotype was detected many times. This chain uses TRBV12-3 or TRBV12-4 with TRBJ2-2; D perhaps matches TRBD2 (6 bases). Trimming took 11 bases from V and 0 from J, leaving 19 bases between them. There are 16 residues in the CDR3. The CDR3 DNA reads TGTGCCGCCGCACCCGGGACTTACACGAACACCGGGGAGCTGTTTTTT. Amino acid sequence: CAAAPGTYTNTGELFF.

The sample holds many counts of this clonotype. The rearrangement joins TRBV28 to TRBJ2-7; no reliable D call. Per germline, CDR1 MDHEN and CDR2 SYDVKM. This CDR3 comprises 16 residues. The V and J ends lost 1 base and 0 bases respectively, with 13 bases between them. CDR3 sequence: CASSLLGRVISYEQYF. DNA of the CDR3: TGTGCCAGCAGTTTATTAGGTCGGGTCATCTCCTACGAGCAGTACTTC.

This chain connects TRBV20-1 to TRBJ2-1; either TRBD1 or TRBD2 may supply D (5 bases each). Germline V CDR1 and CDR2: DFQATT, SNEGSKA (reference sequence). This CDR3 comprises 15 residues. The CDR3 sequence: CSPKGPGSSYNEQFF. The CDR3 nucleotides are TGCAGCCCCAAGGGACCAGGGAGCTCCTACAATGAGCAGTTCTTC.

This clonotype was seen more than once but under ten times. The V and J genes are TRBV7-2 and TRBJ2-1; 8 nucleotides line up with TRBD2. Germline CDR1 and CDR2: SGHTA and FQGNSA. The V and J ends lost 5 bases and 7 bases, in that order; junction bases with no gene match: 7. The CDR3 totals 14 residues. The CDR3 region has the DNA TGTGCCAGCAGCAACGGACTAGCTCGGAATGAGCAGTTCTTC. Translating gives CASSNGLARNEQFF.

The gene calls are TRBV4-1 and TRBJ1-2; no clear D. The CDR3 is 17 amino acids. In germline, CDR1 is MGHRA, CDR2 YSYEKL. V was pared by 4 bases and J by 1 base, with 19 bases between. CDR3 sequence (DNA): TGCGCCAGCAGCCCGCCTCTGCGGACGAGTATTAACTATGGCTACACCTTC. It translates to CASSPPLRTSINYGYTF.

This clonotype was counted ten times or more. CDR3 in amino acids: CASSPGTARYGYTF. For the CDR3, the DNA is TGTGCCAGCAGTCCAGGGACAGCAAGATATGGCTACACCTTC. J is TRBJ1-2 and V is TRBV28; 7 bases fit TRBD1. Per the germline V gene, CDR1 is MDHEN and CDR2 is SYDVKM. This CDR3 spans 14 amino acids. With V trimmed by 5 bases and J by 5 bases, 8 bases remained unmatched.

The table lists this clonotype with many counts. The J gene is TRBJ2-7, the V gene TRBV6-1; 14 bases match TRBD2. With V trimmed by 5 bases and J by 2 bases, 8 bases remained unmatched. CDR3 length: 17 residues. The germline gives CDR1 MNHNS, CDR2 SASEGT. The CDR3 nucleotides read TGTGCCAGCAGTTCGAGACTAGCGGGAGGGCCCCCCTACGAGCAGTACTTC. The encoded protein is CASSSRLAGGPPYEQYF.

This clonotype was detected only a few times. The chain recombines TRBV27 with TRBJ2-1; D is possibly TRBD1 (6 bases). Per the germline V gene, CDR1 is MNHEY and CDR2 is SMNVEV (reference sequence). The CDR3 contains 15 residues. V lost 5 bases and J 2 bases, leaving 13 bases between the germline ends. CDR3 DNA sequence: TGTGCCAGCAGTCCCGACAGGTTGCCCTACAATGAGCAGTTCTTC. It is translated as CASSPDRLPYNEQFF.

This clonotype occurred many times. V usage is TRBV20-1 and J usage is TRBJ2-7, with TRBD2 matching 10 bases. CDR1 DFQATT and CDR2 SNEGSKA come from the germline V gene (reference sequence). After removal of 6 bases from V and 2 bases from J, the junction contained 19 bases not matched to a gene. The length of the CDR3 is 18 residues. The CDR3 loop is CSAPLRRASGSGTYEQYF. DNA of the CDR3: TGCAGTGCCCCCCTACGCCGTGCTAGCGGGAGCGGGACCTACGAGCAGTACTTC.

The chain recombines TRBV6-1 with TRBJ1-2; D may be TRBD1 (5 bases). The CDR3 has 13 amino acids. V lost 4 bases and J 5 bases, leaving 11 bases between the germline ends. Per germline, CDR1 MNHNS and CDR2 SASEGT. CDR3 DNA: TGTGCCAGCAGTGGCGGGGGTCGGTATGGCTACACCTTC. It specifies CASSGGGRYGYTF.

The sample holds many counts of this clonotype. The chain has TRBV12-5 and TRBJ2-1; tentative D call: TRBD1 (5 bases). The germline gives CDR1 LGHNT, CDR2 FRNRAP. The CDR3 is 15 amino acids. The germline V and J ends were trimmed by 6 bases and 2 bases, with 14 bases remaining between them. The CDR3 here is CASGWGPRTYNEQFF. The CDR3 nucleotides read TGTGCTAGTGGCTGGGGCCCCAGGACCTACAATGAGCAGTTCTTC.

This clonotype appeared many times. The chain has TRBV20-1 and TRBJ2-1; TRBD2 matches 15 bases. From germline, CDR1 is DFQATT and CDR2 SNEGSKA (reference sequence). CDR3 length equals 20 residues. The V segment lost 0 bases and the J segment 5 bases; nucleotides outside the gene matches: 14. Written as DNA, the CDR3 is TGCAGTGCTAGAGACTTAGGACTAGCGGGAGGGCGTCGTGACGACAATGAGCAGTTCTTC. Translation: CSARDLGLAGGRRDDNEQFF.